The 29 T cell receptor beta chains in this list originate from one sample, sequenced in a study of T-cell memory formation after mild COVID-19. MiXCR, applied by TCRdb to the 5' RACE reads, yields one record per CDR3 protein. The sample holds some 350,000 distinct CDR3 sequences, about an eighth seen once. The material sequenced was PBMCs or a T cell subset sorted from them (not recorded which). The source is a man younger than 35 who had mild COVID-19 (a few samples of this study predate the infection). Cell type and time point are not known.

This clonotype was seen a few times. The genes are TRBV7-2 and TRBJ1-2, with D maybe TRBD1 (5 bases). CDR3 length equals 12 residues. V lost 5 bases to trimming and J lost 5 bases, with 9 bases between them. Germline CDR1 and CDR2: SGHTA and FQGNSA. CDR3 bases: TGTGCCAGCAGCCCGGCAGGGTATGGCTACACCTTC. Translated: CASSPAGYGYTF.

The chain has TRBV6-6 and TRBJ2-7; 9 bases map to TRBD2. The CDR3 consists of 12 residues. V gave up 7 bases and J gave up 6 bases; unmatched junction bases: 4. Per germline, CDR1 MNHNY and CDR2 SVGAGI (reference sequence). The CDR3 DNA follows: TGTGCCAGCATGCGGGGGGGCGTCGAGCAGTACTTC. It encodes CASMRGGVEQYF.

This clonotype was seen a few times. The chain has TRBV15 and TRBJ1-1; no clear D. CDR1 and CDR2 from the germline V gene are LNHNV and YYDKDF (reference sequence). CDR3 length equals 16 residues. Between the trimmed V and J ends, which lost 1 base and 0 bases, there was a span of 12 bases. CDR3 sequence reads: CATSRGPRGLNTEAFF. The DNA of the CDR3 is TGTGCCACCAGCAGAGGCCCCAGAGGTTTGAACACTGAAGCTTTCTTT.

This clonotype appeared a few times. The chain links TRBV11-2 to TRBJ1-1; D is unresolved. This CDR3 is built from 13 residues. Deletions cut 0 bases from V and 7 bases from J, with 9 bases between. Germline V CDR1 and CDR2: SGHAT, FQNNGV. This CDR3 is CASSLDPDGEAFF. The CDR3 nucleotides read TGTGCCAGCAGCTTAGATCCCGATGGTGAAGCTTTCTTT. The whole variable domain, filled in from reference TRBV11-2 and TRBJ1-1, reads EAGVAQSPRYKIIEKRQSVAFWCNPISGHATLYWYQQILGQGPKLLIQFQNNGVVDDSQLPKDRFSAERLKGVDSTLKIQPAKLEDSAVYLCASSLDPDGEAFFGQGTRLTVV.

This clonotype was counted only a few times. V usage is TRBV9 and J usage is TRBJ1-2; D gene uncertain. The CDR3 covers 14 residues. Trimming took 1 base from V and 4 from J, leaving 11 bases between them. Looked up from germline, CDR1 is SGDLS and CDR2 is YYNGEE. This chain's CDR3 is CASSVLPSGYGYTF. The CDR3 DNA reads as TGTGCCAGCAGCGTACTCCCGAGTGGCTATGGCTACACCTTC.

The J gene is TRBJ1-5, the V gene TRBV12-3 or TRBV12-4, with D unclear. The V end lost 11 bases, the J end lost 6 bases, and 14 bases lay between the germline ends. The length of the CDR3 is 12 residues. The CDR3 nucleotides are TGTGCCTTTGGACGGATGGGTCAGCCCCAGCATTTT. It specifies CAFGRMGQPQHF.

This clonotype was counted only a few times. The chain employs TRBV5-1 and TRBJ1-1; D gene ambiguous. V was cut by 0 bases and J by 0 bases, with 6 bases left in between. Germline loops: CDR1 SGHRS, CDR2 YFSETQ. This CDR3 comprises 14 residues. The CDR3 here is CASSLAQLNTEAFF. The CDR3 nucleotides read TGCGCCAGCAGCTTGGCACAGTTGAACACTGAAGCTTTCTTT.

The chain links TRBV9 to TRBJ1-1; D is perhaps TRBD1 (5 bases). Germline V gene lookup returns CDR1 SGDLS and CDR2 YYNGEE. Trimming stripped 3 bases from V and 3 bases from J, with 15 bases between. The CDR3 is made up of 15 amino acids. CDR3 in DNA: TGTGCCAGCAGCGCAGTGACAGCGCCGGACACTGAAGCTTTCTTT. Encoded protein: CASSAVTAPDTEAFF.

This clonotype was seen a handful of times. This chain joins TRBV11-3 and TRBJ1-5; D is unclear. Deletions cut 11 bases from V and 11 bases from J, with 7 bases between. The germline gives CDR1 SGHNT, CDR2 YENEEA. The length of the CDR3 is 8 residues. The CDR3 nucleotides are TGTGCCGCGGGGACCCAGCATTTT. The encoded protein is CAAGTQHF.

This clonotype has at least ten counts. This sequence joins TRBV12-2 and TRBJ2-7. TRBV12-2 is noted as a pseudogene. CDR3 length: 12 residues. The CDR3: CASRLHSYEQYV. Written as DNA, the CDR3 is TGTGCAAGTCGCTTACACTCCTACGAGCAGTACGTC.

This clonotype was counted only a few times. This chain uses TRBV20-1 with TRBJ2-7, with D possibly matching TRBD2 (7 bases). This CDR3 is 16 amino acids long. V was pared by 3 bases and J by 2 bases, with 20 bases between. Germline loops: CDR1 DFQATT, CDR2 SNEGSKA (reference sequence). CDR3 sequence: CSASCLSRGATYEQYV. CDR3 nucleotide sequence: TGCAGTGCTAGCTGCTTATCCCGGGGGGCAACCTACGAGCAGTACGTC.

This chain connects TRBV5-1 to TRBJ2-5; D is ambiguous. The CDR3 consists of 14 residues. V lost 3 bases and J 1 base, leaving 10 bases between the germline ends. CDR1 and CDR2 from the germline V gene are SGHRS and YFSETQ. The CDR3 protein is CASSSLQGQETQYF. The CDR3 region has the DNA TGCGCCAGCAGCTCCCTACAAGGCCAAGAGACCCAGTACTTC.

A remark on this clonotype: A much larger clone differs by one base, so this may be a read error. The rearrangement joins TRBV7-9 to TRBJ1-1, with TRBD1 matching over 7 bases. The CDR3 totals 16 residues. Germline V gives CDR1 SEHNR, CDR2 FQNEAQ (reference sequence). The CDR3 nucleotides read TGTTCCAGCAGCGTGGGCACCGGGACAGTGAACACTGAAGCTTTCTTT. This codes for CSSSVGTGTVNTEAFF.

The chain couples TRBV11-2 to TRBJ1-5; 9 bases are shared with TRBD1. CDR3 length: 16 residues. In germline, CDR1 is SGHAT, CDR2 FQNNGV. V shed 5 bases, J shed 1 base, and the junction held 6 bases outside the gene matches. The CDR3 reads CASSQTGGRSNQPQHF. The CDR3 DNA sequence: TGTGCCAGCAGCCAGACAGGGGGTAGGAGCAATCAGCCCCAGCATTTT.

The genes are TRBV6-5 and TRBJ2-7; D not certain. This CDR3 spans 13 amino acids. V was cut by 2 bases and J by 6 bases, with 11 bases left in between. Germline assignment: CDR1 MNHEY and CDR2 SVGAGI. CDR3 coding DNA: TGTGCCAGCAGTTACCTCCCCGGCAGCGAGCAGTACTTC. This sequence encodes CASSYLPGSEQYF.

The CDR3 DNA reads as TGTGCCAGCAGTCTCTCAACAGGGGCTGGAAACACCATATATTTT. Encoded protein: CASSLSTGAGNTIYF. The chain employs TRBV6-5 and TRBJ1-3; 7 positions agree with TRBD1. After removal of 5 bases from V and 2 bases from J, the junction contained 6 bases not matched to a gene. Germline CDR1 MNHEY, CDR2 SVGAGI. The CDR3 extends over 15 amino acids.

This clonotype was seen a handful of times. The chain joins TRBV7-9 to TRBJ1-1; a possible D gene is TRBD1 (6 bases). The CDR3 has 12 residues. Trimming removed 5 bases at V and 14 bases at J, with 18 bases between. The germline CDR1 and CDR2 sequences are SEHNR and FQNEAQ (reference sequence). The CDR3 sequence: CASSTGQIPGFF. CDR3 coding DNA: TGTGCCAGCAGCACCGGACAGATCCCCGGCTTCTTT. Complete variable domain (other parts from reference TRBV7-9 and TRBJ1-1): DTGVSQNPRHKITKRGQNVTFRCDPISEHNRLYWYRQTLGQGPEFLTYFQNEAQLEKSRLLSDRFSAERPKGSFSTLEIQRTEQGDSAMYLCASSTGQIPGFFGQGTRLTVV.

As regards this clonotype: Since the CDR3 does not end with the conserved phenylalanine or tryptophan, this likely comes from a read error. The CDR3 protein is CASSPGTSGQETQYL. The CDR3 region has the DNA TGTGCCAGCAGCCCTGGGACTAGCGGACAAGAGACCCAGTACTTA. The rearrangement links TRBV7-9 to TRBJ2-5; 11 bases line up with TRBD2. The CDR3 runs to 15 residues. Germline CDR1 SEHNR, CDR2 FQNEAQ (reference sequence). Losses at the gene ends were 5 bases for V and 2 bases for J; bases not matched to a gene: 4.

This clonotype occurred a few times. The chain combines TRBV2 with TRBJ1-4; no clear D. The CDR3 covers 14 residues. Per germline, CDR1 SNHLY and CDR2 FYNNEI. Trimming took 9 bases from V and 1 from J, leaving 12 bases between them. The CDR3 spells CASRWSETNEKLFF. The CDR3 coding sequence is TGTGCCAGTCGGTGGAGCGAAACTAATGAAAAACTGTTTTTT.

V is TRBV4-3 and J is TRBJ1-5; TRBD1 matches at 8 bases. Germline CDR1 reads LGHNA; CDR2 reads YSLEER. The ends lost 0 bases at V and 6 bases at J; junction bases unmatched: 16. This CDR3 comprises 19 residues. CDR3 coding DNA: TGCGCCAGCAGCCAAGATCTGGACAGGGAGTTCGGTCAGCGTCAGCCCCAGCATTTT. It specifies CASSQDLDREFGQRQPQHF.

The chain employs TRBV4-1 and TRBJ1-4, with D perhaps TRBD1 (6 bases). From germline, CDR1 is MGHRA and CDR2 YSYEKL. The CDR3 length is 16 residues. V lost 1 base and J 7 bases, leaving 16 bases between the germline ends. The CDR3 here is CASSQVGGRGPEKLFF. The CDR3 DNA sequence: TGCGCCAGCAGCCAAGTGGGGGGCAGGGGTCCTGAAAAACTGTTTTTT.

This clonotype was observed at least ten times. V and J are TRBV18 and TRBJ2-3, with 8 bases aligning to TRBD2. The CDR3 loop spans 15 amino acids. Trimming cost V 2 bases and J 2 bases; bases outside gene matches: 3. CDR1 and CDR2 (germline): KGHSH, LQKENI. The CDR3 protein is CASSPAGGTTDTQYF. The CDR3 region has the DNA TGTGCCAGCTCACCAGCGGGGGGAACCACAGATACGCAGTATTTT.

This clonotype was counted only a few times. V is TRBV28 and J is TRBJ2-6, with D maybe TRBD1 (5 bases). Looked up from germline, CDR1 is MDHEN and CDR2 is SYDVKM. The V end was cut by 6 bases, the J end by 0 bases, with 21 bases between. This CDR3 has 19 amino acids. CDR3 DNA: TGTGCCAGCAGCCACTTCGGCAGGGAAGACCACTCTGGGGCCAACGTCCTGACTTTC. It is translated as CASSHFGREDHSGANVLTF. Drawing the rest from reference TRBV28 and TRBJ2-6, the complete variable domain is DVKVTQSSRYLVKRTGEKVFLECVQDMDHENMFWYRQDPGLGLRLIYFSYDVKMKEKGDIPEGYSVSREKKERFSLILESASTNQTSMYLCASSHFGREDHSGANVLTFGAGSRLTVL.

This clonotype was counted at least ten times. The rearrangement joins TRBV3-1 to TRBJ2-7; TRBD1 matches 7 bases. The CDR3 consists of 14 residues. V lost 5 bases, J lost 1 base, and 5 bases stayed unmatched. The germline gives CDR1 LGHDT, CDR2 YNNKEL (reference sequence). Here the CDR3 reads CASSYWTGSYEQYF. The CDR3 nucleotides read TGTGCCAGCAGCTACTGGACAGGATCCTACGAGCAGTACTTC.

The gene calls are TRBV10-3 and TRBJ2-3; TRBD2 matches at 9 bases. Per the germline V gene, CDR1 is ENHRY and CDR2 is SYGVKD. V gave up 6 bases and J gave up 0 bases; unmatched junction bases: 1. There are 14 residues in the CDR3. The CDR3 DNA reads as TGTGCCATCAGAGCGGGGGGTAGCACAGATACGCAGTATTTT. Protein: CAIRAGGSTDTQYF.

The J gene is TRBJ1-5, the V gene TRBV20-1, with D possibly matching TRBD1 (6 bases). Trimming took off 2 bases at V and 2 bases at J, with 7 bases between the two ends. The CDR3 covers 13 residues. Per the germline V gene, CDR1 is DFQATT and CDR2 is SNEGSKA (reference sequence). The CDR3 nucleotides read TGCAGTGCTAGAAGGACAGGCAATCAGCCCCAGCATTTT. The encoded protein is CSARRTGNQPQHF.

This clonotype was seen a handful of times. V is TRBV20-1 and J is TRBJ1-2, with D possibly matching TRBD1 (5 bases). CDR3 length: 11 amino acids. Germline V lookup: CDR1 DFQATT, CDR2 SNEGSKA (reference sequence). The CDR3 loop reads CGGGLYDGYTF. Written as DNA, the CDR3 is TGCGGCGGGGGGTTGTATGATGGCTACACCTTC.

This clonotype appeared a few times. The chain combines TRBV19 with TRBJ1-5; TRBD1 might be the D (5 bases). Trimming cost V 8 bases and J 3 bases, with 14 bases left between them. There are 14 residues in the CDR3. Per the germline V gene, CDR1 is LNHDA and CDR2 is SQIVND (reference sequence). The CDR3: CASWKGDLNQPQHF. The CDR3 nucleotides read TGTGCCAGTTGGAAAGGGGATCTCAATCAGCCCCAGCATTTT.

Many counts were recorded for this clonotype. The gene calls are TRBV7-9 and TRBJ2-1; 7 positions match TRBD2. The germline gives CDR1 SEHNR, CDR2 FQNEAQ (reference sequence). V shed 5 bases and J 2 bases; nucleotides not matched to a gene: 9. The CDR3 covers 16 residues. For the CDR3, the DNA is TGTGCCAGCAGCCCCCGGGGAGGGGAAGCCTACAATGAGCAGTTCTTC. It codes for CASSPRGGEAYNEQFF.